In this sample, the clone carrying this T cell receptor (beta chain) turned up a few times. CDR3 length: 16 amino acids. CDR1 is DFQATT and CDR2 is SNEGSKA in the germline V gene (reference sequence). Germline trimming cut 6 bases from V and 2 bases from J; bases unmatched to any gene: 7. The sample is drawn from a study of T-cell reconstitution after alpha-beta-depleted transplantation in children. For TCRbeta, the library was prepared with unique molecular identifiers. TCRdb re-analysed the PCR reads in MiXCR, keeping a single row per CDR3 protein. The repertoire consists of 450,000 to 600,000 distinct CDR3 sequences, with about a sixth occurring once and the leading ten covering 3% to 3.5%.

Specimen: PBMCs from the stem cell graft donor, collected from the stem cell graft. The clonotype originates from a human donor who donated a stem cell graft to a child with acute lymphoblastic leukemia. The chain couples TRBV20-1 to TRBJ2-1; 13 nucleotides match TRBD2. This chain's CDR3 is CSARQGTSGAYNEQFF. The CDR3 DNA reads TGCAGTGCAAGGCAAGGGACTAGCGGGGCCTACAATGAGCAGTTCTTC.